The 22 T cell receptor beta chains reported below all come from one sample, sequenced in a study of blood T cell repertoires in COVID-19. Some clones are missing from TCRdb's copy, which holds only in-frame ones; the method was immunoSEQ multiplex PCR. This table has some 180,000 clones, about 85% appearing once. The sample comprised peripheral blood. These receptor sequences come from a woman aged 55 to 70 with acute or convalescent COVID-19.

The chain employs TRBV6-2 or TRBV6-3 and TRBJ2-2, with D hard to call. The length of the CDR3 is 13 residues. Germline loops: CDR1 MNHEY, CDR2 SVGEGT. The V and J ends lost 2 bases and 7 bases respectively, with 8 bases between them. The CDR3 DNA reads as TGTGCCAGCAGTTACGGCAGGTTCGGGGAGCTGTTTTTT. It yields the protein CASSYGRFGELFF.

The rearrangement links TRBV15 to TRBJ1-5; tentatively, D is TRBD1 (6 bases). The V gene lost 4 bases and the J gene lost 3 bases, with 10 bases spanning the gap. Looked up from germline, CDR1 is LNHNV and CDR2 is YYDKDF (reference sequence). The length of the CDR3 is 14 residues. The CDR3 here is CATSTGEPNQPQHF. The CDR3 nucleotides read TGTGCCACCAGCACAGGGGAGCCCAATCAGCCCCAGCATTTT.

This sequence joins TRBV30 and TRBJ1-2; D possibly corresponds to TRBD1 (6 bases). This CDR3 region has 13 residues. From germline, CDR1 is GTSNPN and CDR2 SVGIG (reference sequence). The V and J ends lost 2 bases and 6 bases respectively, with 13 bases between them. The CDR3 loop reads CAWSRGTGNGYTF. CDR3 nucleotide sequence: TGTGCCTGGAGTAGGGGGACGGGGAATGGCTACACCTTC.

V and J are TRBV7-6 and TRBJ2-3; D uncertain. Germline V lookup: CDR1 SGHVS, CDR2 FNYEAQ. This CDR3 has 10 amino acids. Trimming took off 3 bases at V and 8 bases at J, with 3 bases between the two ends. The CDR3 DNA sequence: TGTGCCAGCAGCTTCGGTACGCAGTATTTT. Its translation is CASSFGTQYF.

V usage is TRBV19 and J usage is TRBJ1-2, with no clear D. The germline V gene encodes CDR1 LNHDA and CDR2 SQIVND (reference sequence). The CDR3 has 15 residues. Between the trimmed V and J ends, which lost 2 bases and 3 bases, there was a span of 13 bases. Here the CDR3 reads CASSIRRARDYGYTF. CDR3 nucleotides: TGTGCCAGTAGTATACGTAGGGCGCGGGACTATGGCTACACCTTC.

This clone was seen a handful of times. CDR3 in DNA: TGTGCCAGCAGCCACCGGGGCGGGGAGCTGTTTTTT. It is translated as CASSHRGGELFF. The chain combines TRBV7-6 with TRBJ2-2, with a tentative D call TRBD2 (5 bases). The V end lost 5 bases, the J end lost 7 bases, and 8 bases lay between the germline ends. This CDR3 is built from 12 residues. CDR1 and CDR2 (germline): SGHVS, FNYEAQ. Full variable domain (remainder filled in from reference TRBV7-6 and TRBJ2-2): GAGVSQSPRYKVTKRGQDVALRCDPISGHVSLYWYRQALGQGPEFLTYFNYEAQQDKSGLPNDRFSAERPEGSISTLTIQRTEQRDSAMYRCASSHRGGELFFGEGSRLTVL.

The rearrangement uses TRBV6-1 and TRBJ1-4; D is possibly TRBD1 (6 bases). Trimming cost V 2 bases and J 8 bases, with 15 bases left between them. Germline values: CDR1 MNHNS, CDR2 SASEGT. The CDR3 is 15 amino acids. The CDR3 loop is CASSENLGRGEKLFF. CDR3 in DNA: TGTGCCAGCAGTGAAAATTTGGGCAGGGGCGAAAAACTGTTTTTT.

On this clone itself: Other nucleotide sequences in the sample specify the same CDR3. Here the CDR3 DNA reads TGTGCCACCAGCAGCGAGGGAGGGGCCTACAATGAGCAGTTCTTC. Its translation: CATSSEGGAYNEQFF. This chain links TRBV15 with TRBJ2-1; 7 bases fit TRBD2. The V gene's germline CDR1 is LNHNV and CDR2 YYDKDF (reference sequence). Unmatched junction bases numbered 4, after V lost 3 bases and J lost 2 bases. The CDR3 extends over 15 amino acids. The full variable domain, in which reference TRBV15 and TRBJ2-1 provide the parts outside the CDR3, is DAMVIQNPRYQVTQFGKPVTLSCSQTLNHNVMYWYQQKSSQAPKLLFHYYDKDFNNEADTPDNFQSRRPNTSFCFLDIRSPGLGDTAMYLCATSSEGGAYNEQFFGPGTRLTVL.

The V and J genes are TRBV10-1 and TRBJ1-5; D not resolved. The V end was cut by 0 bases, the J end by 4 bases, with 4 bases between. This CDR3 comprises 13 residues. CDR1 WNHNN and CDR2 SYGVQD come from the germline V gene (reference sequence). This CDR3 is CASSESLNQPQHF. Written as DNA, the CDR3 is TGCGCCAGCAGTGAGTCCTTGAATCAGCCCCAGCATTTT.

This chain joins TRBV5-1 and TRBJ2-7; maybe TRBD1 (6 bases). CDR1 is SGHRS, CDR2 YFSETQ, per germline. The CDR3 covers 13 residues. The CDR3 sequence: CAVGHLSSYEQYV. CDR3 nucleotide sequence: TGCGCGGTGGGACATCTAAGCTCCTACGAGCAGTACGTC.

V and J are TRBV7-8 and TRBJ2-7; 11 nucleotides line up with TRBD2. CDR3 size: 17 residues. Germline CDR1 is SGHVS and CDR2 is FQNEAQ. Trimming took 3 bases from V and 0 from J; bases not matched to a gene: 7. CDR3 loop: CASSFTIAGGGSYEQYF. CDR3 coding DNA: TGTGCCAGCAGCTTCACAATAGCGGGAGGGGGCTCCTACGAGCAGTACTTC.

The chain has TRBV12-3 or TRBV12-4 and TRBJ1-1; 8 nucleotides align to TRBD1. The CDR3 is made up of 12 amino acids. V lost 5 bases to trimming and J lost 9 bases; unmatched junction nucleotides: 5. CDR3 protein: CASSTDRVKAFF. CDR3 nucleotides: TGTGCCAGCAGTACGGACAGGGTGAAAGCTTTCTTT.

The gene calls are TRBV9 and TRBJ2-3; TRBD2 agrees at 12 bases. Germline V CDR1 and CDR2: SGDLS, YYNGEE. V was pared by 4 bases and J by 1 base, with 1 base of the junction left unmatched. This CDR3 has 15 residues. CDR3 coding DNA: TGTGCCAGCAGCCTAGCGGGAGGGGGCACAGATACGCAGTATTTT. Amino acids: CASSLAGGGTDTQYF.

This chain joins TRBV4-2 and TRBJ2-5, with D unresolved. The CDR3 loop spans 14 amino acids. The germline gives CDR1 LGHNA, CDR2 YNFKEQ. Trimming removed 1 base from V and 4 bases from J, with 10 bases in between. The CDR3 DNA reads TGTGCCAGCAGCCAAGTTTTAGCTGGAGAGACCCAGTACTTC. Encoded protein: CASSQVLAGETQYF.

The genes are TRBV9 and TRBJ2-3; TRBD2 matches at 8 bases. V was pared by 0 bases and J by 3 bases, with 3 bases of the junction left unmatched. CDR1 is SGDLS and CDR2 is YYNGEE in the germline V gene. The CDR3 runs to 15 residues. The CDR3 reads CASSVGASGTDTQYF. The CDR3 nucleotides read TGTGCCAGCAGCGTAGGAGCTAGCGGGACAGATACGCAGTATTTT.

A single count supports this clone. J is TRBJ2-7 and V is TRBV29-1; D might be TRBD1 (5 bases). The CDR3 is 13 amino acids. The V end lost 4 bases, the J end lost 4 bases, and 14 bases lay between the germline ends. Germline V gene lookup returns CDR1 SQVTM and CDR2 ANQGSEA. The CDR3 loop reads CSVVGAPVYEQYF. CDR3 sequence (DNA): TGCAGCGTTGTTGGGGCCCCAGTGTACGAGCAGTACTTC.

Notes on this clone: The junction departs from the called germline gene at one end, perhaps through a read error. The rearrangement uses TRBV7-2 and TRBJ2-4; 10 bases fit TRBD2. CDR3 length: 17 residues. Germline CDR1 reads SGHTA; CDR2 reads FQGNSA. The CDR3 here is CASSLVASGRATNIQYF. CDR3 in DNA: TGTGCCAGCAGCTTAGTTGCGAGCGGGAGGGCCACAAACATTCAGTACTTC.

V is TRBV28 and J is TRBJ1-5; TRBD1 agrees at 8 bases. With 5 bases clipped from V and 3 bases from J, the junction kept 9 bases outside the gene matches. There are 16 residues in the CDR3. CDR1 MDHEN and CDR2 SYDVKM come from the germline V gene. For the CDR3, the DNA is TGTGCCAGCAGTCTAGGACAGGGCCTGAACAATCAGCCCCAGCATTTT. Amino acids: CASSLGQGLNNQPQHF.

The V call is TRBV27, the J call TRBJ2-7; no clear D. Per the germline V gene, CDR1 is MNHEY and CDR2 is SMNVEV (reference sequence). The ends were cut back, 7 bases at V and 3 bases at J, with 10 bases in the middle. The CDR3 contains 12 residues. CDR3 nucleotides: TGTGCCAGCACGGCGAGGAACTACGAGCAGTACTTC. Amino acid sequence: CASTARNYEQYF.

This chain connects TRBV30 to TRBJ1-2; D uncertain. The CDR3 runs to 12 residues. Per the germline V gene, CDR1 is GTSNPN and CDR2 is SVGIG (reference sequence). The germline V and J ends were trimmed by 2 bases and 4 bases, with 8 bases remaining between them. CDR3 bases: TGTGCCTGGAGTCCAGTGGTCTATGGCTACACCTTC. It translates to CAWSPVVYGYTF.

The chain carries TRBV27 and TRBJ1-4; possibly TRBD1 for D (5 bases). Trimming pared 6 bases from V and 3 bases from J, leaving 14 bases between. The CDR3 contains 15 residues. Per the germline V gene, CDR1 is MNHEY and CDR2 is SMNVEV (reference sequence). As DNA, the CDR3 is TGTGCCAGCAGCATCGGGGGACCAGCTAATGAAAAACTGTTTTTT. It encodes CASSIGGPANEKLFF.

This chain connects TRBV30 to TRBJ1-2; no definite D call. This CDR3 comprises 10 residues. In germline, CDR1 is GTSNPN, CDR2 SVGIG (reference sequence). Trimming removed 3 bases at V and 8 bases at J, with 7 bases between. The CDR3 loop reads CAWRLSGYTF. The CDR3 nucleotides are TGTGCCTGGAGATTATCCGGCTACACCTTC. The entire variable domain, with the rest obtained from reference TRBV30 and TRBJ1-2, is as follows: SQTIHQWPATLVQPVGSPLSLECTVEGTSNPNLYWYRQAAGRGLQLLFYSVGIGQISSEVPQNLSASRPQDRQFILSSKKLLLSDSGFYLCAWRLSGYTFGSGTRLTVV.